These 10 T cell receptor beta chains were sequenced from one sample in a study of blood T cell repertoires in COVID-19. TCRdb keeps only in-frame clones here, not all; method: immunoSEQ multiplex PCR. The top ten hold roughly a fifth of the sample, which has approximately 90,000 clones, 75% to 85% seen once. The sample comprised peripheral blood. These TCRs come from an elderly woman with acute or convalescent COVID-19.

This clone was seen once. The chain joins TRBV6-5 to TRBJ2-7; D gene uncertain. The V gene's germline CDR1 is MNHEY and CDR2 SVGAGI. The CDR3 runs 13 residues. V shed 7 bases and J shed 0 bases, with 10 bases lying between them. The chain's CDR3 is CASTLSDSYEQYF. CDR3 sequence (DNA): TGTGCCAGCACCCTCAGCGACTCCTACGAGCAGTACTTC.

V is TRBV3-1 (or the pseudogene TRBV3-2) and J is TRBJ1-1, with 8 nucleotides matching TRBD1. Per germline, CDR1 LGHDT and CDR2 YNNKEL (reference sequence). The CDR3 is 14 residues long. V was pared by 9 bases and J by 1 base, with 7 bases of the junction left unmatched. This chain's CDR3 is CASGRGTGNTEAFF. CDR3 coding DNA: TGTGCCAGTGGGAGGGGGACAGGGAACACTGAAGCTTTCTTT.

This chain connects TRBV2 to TRBJ2-2, with D possibly being TRBD1 (5 bases). Germline CDR1 and CDR2: SNHLY and FYNNEI. The CDR3 consists of 14 residues. Trimming stripped 6 bases from V and 3 bases from J, with 11 bases between. This CDR3 is CASRVGPDTGELFF. The CDR3 DNA is TGTGCCAGCAGAGTGGGGCCGGACACCGGGGAGCTGTTTTTT. Together with reference TRBV2 and TRBJ2-2, the CDR3 gives the full variable domain: EPEVTQTPSHQVTQMGQEVILRCVPISNHLYFYWYRQILGQKVEFLVSFYNNEISEKSEIFDDQFSVERPDGSNFTLKIRSTKLEDSAMYFCASRVGPDTGELFFGEGSRLTVL.

This clone was observed once. V gene TRBV5-1 combines with J gene TRBJ2-3, with D hard to call. The CDR3 totals 13 residues. Germline CDR1 and CDR2: SGHRS and YFSETQ. V was cut by 4 bases and J by 10 bases, with 16 bases left in between. The CDR3 sequence: CASSLNSRYPQYF. The CDR3 DNA reads as TGCGCCAGCAGCCTTAACTCCCGATACCCGCAGTATTTT.

The chain joins TRBV7-9 to TRBJ2-3; 15 bases map to TRBD2. Germline lookup yields CDR1 SEHNR and CDR2 FQNEAQ (reference sequence). V lost 5 bases and J lost 4; bases outside the gene matches: 7. CDR3 length: 17 amino acids. Here the CDR3 reads CASSRGLAGGRADTQYF. CDR3 DNA sequence: TGTGCCAGCAGCCGCGGACTAGCGGGAGGGAGGGCAGATACGCAGTATTTT.

The chain carries TRBV30 and TRBJ1-3; D possibly corresponds to TRBD1 (6 bases). Germline lookup yields CDR1 GTSNPN and CDR2 SVGIG (reference sequence). The V end lost 3 bases, the J end lost 0 bases, and 21 bases lay between the germline ends. The CDR3 is made up of 18 amino acids. CDR3 sequence (DNA): TGTGCCTGGAGGCATACAGGGAGGGACGGATACTCTGGAAACACCATATATTTT. It is translated as CAWRHTGRDGYSGNTIYF.

This clone was counted once. This chain connects TRBV7-9 to TRBJ2-3, with D perhaps TRBD2 (6 bases). Germline loops: CDR1 SEHNR, CDR2 FQNEAQ (reference sequence). V lost 0 bases and J lost 4, with 11 bases in between. The CDR3 extends over 15 amino acids. The CDR3 reads CASSLAGGKADTQYF. The DNA of the CDR3 is TGTGCCAGCAGCTTAGCTGGCGGGAAGGCAGATACGCAGTATTTT. The variable domain in full, completed from reference TRBV7-9 and TRBJ2-3, reads DTGVSQNPRHKITKRGQNVTFRCDPISEHNRLYWYRQTLGQGPEFLTYFQNEAQLEKSRLLSDRFSAERPKGSFSTLEIQRTEQGDSAMYLCASSLAGGKADTQYFGPGTRLTVL.

The chain employs TRBV29-1 and TRBJ1-3; unclear D gene. Germline CDR1 and CDR2: SQVTM and ANQGSEA. Trimming removed 6 bases at V and 1 base at J, with 10 bases between. The CDR3 is 13 residues long. CDR3 region: CSVEQQSGNTIYF. CDR3 nucleotide sequence: TGCAGCGTGGAACAACAATCTGGAAACACCATATATTTT.

This chain links TRBV6-5 with TRBJ1-1; TRBD1 is a possible D gene (5 bases). Germline CDR1 and CDR2: MNHEY and SVGAGI. Trimming removed 2 bases from V and 7 bases from J, with 8 bases in between. The CDR3 totals 12 residues. In nucleotides, the CDR3 is TGTGCCAGCAGTTACCCGCAGGGTGAAGCTTTCTTT. Encoded protein: CASSYPQGEAFF.

The CDR3 DNA reads TGTGCCAGCTCACCAGGAGGGGAGGAGGGCAGAGAGACCCAGTACTTC. It encodes CASSPGGEEGRETQYF. The V and J genes are TRBV18 and TRBJ2-5; a possible D gene is TRBD2 (6 bases). The CDR3 has 16 residues. Germline lookup yields CDR1 KGHSH and CDR2 LQKENI. The V gene lost 2 bases and the J gene lost 4 bases, with 17 bases spanning the gap.